The 9 T cell receptor beta chains given below trace back to one sample, sequenced in a study of cytomegalovirus exposure and HLA in healthy donors. PCR amplification relied on 60 Vbeta primers (plus 13 Jbeta primers). Some clones are missing from TCRdb's copy, which holds only in-frame ones; the method was immunoSEQ multiplex PCR. The sample lists fewer than 20,000 clones; under 80% were seen once. Material: PBMCs. These receptor sequences come from a man between 18 and 35 years old in good health and CMV-seronegative.

This clone has a single count. The V call is TRBV29-1, the J call TRBJ2-2; 7 bases line up with TRBD2. V trimming: 5 bases; J trimming: 5 bases; junction bases outside the gene matches: 2. CDR3 length: 12 residues. Germline assignment: CDR1 SQVTM and CDR2 ANQGSEA. The CDR3 loop reads CSVMRGTGELFF. The DNA for the CDR3 is TGCAGCGTTATGCGGGGGACCGGGGAGCTGTTTTTT.

The V and J genes are TRBV6-1 and TRBJ1-5; unclear D gene. This CDR3 is built from 14 residues. The V and J ends lost 0 bases and 5 bases respectively, with 8 bases between them. CDR1 is MNHNS and CDR2 is SASEGT in the germline V gene. DNA of the CDR3: TGTGCCAGCAGTGAAGCGGCAGGTTATCAGCCCCAGCATTTT. This sequence encodes CASSEAAGYQPQHF.

The V call is TRBV30, the J call TRBJ2-1; TRBD2 agrees at 7 bases. The CDR3 covers 15 residues. Trimming took 1 base from V and 8 from J; bases not matched to a gene: 11. Germline CDR1 reads GTSNPN; CDR2 reads SVGIG (reference sequence). The CDR3, as DNA: TGTGCCTGGAGTGACTGGGTTCGGACTAGTCATGAGCAGTTCTTC. It specifies CAWSDWVRTSHEQFF.

The J gene is TRBJ1-2, the V gene TRBV13; a weak D match, TRBD1 (6 bases). V lost 3 bases and J lost 5, with 13 bases in between. The CDR3 loop spans 14 amino acids. CDR1 is PRHDT and CDR2 is FYEKMQ in the germline V gene (reference sequence). As DNA, the CDR3 is TGTGCCAGCAGCTTCGAGGGACAAGGATATGGCTACACCTTC. Translating it yields CASSFEGQGYGYTF.

The chain recombines TRBV25-1 with TRBJ1-2; TRBD1 aligns across 7 bases. The CDR3 length is 14 residues. Trimming took 4 bases from V and 8 from J; bases not matched to a gene: 10. Germline-derived CDR1 and CDR2 are MGHDK and SYGVNS. In nucleotides, the CDR3 is TGTGCCAGCAGTGGAGGGACAGCAGTACGGGGCTACACCTTC. Amino acid sequence: CASSGGTAVRGYTF.

The V gene is TRBV30, the J gene TRBJ2-5, with TRBD2 matching 7 bases. Germline V lookup: CDR1 GTSNPN, CDR2 SVGIG (reference sequence). CDR3 length: 15 residues. Unmatched junction bases numbered 12, after V lost 3 bases and J lost 5 bases. The CDR3 DNA is TGTGCCTGGAGATCGACTAGCTGGGCGTGGGAGACCCAGTACTTC. This translates into CAWRSTSWAWETQYF.

The chain carries TRBV25-1 and TRBJ1-3, with D unclear. The germline CDR1 and CDR2 sequences are MGHDK and SYGVNS. Between the trimmed V and J ends, which lost 5 bases and 8 bases, there was a span of 10 bases. The CDR3 is 12 residues long. The CDR3 bases are TGTGCCAGCAGTTTTAGAGTGCACACCATATATTTT. Encoded protein: CASSFRVHTIYF.

This clone has a handful of counts. V is TRBV29-1 and J is TRBJ1-1; 7 bases agree with TRBD1. Trimming removed 6 bases from V and 1 base from J; junction bases left unmatched: 14. The germline gives CDR1 SQVTM, CDR2 ANQGSEA. There are 16 residues in the CDR3. The CDR3: CSVANPTGTANTEAFF. In nucleotides, the CDR3 is TGCAGCGTCGCCAACCCGACCGGGACAGCGAACACTGAAGCTTTCTTT.

The rearrangement joins TRBV30 to TRBJ1-5; tentatively, D is TRBD1 (6 bases). With 0 bases removed from V and 0 bases from J, the gap between germline ends came to 12 bases. The CDR3 consists of 16 residues. Germline CDR1 and CDR2: GTSNPN and SVGIG (reference sequence). The CDR3 spells CAWSVPWTASNQPQHF. Written as DNA, the CDR3 is TGTGCCTGGAGTGTTCCCTGGACAGCTAGCAATCAGCCCCAGCATTTT.